The entry below describes one T cell receptor beta chain. The entry originates in a study of blood T cell repertoires in COVID-19. Study details: There were acute and convalescent COVID-19 samples, and they came from the United States, Italy and Spain. Sample material is recorded as cDNA or gDNA derived from T cells, B-cell-depleted T cells, or PBMCs.

Per the original methods: Estimates of nucleated cell counts were drawn from the amplification of reference gene primers. Sequenced by immunoSEQ multiplex PCR; TCRdb stores in-frame clones only, minus some. That table is the source of V, J and clone size, and D and trimming were worked out from the DNA. The data contain roughly 150,000 clones, roughly 88% of them seen just once; the ten biggest clones take up approximately 9.4%. The CDR3 is 18 amino acids. With V trimmed by 0 bases and J by 7 bases, 13 bases remained unmatched. CDR1 and CDR2 from the germline V gene are MNHEY and SMNVEV (reference sequence).

This clonotype originated in a woman between 45 and 60 years old with acute or convalescent COVID-19. The sample comprised peripheral blood. The chain couples TRBV27 to TRBJ2-7; 12 nucleotides agree with TRBD2. The chain's CDR3 is CASSLSVPGLAGMGEQYF. In DNA, the CDR3 is TGTGCCAGCAGTTTATCAGTCCCCGGACTAGCGGGAATGGGGGAGCAGTACTTC.